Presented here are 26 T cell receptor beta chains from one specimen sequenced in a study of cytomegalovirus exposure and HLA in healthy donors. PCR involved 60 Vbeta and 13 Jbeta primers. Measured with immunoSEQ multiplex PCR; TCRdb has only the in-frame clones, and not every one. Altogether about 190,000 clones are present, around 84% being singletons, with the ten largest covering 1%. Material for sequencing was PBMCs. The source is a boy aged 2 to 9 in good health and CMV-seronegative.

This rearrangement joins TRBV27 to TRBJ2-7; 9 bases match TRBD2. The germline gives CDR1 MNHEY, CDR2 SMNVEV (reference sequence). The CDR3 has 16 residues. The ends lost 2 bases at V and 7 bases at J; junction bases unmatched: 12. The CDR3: CASSLGVGGRASEQYF. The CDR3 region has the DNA TGTGCCAGCAGTTTAGGGGTTGGCGGGAGGGCGTCGGAGCAGTACTTC.

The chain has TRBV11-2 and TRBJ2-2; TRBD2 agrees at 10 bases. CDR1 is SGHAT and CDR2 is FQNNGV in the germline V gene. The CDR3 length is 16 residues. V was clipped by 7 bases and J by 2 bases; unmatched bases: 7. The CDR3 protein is CASTTGLAENTGELFF. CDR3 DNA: TGTGCCAGCACCACCGGACTAGCGGAAAACACCGGGGAGCTGTTTTTT.

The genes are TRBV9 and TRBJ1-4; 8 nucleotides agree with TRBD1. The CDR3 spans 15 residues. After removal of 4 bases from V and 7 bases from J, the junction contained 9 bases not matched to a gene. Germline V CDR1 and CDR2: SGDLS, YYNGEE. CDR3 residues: CASSPRTGRSEKLFF. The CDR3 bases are TGTGCCAGCAGCCCTCGGACAGGGCGGAGTGAAAAACTGTTTTTT.

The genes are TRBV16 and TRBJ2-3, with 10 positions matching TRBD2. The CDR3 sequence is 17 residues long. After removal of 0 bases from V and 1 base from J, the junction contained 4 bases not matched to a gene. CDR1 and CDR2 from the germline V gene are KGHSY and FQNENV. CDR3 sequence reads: CASSQSWTSGGTDTQYF. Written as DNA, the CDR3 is TGTGCCAGCAGCCAATCCTGGACTAGCGGCGGCACAGATACGCAGTATTTT. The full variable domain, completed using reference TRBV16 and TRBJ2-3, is GEEVAQTPKHLVRGEGQKAKLYCAPIKGHSYVFWYQQVLKNEFKFLISFQNENVFDETGMPKERFSAKCLPNSPCSLEIQATKLEDSAVYFCASSQSWTSGGTDTQYFGPGTRLTVL.

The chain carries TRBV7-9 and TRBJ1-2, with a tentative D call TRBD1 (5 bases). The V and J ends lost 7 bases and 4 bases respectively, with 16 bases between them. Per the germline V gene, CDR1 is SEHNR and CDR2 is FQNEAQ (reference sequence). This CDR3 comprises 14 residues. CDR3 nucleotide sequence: TGTGCCAGCACCCCCGTGGGGGGGATCTATGGCTACACCTTC. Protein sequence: CASTPVGGIYGYTF. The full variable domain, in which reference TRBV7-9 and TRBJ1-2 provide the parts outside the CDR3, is DTGVSQNPRHKITKRGQNVTFRCDPISEHNRLYWYRQTLGQGPEFLTYFQNEAQLEKSRLLSDRFSAERPKGSFSTLEIQRTEQGDSAMYLCASTPVGGIYGYTFGSGTRLTVV.

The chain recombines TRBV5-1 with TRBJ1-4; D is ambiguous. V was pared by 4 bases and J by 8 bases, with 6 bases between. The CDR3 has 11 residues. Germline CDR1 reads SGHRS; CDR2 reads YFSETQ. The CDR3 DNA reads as TGCGCCAGCAGCACTCAAGAAAAACTGTTTTTT. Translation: CASSTQEKLFF.

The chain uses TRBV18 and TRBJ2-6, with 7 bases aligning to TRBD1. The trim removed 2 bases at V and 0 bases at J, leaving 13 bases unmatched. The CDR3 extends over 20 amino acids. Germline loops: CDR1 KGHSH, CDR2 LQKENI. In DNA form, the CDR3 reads TGTGCCAGCTCACCAGGGGCTAACAGGGGCTCACGCTCTGGGGCCAACGTCCTGACTTTC. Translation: CASSPGANRGSRSGANVLTF.

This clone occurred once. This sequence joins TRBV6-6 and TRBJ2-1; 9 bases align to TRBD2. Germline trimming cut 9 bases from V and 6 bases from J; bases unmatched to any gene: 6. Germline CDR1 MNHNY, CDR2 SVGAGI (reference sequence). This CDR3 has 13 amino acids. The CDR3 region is CASQGTSSNEQFF. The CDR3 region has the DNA TGTGCCAGTCAGGGGACTAGCTCCAATGAGCAGTTCTTC.

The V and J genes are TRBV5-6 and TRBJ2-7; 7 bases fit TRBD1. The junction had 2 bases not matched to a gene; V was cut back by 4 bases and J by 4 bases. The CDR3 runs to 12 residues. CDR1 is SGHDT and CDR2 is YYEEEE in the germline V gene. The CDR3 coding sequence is TGTGCCAGCAGCCCACAGGGGTACGAGCAGTACTTC. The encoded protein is CASSPQGYEQYF.

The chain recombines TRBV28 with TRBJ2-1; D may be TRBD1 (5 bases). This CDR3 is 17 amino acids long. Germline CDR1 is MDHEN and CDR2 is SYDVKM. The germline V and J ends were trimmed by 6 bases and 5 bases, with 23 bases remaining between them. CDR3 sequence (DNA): TGTGCCAGCAGCTACAACTCTTGGTCAGGGCTCGACAATGAGCAGTTCTTC. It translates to CASSYNSWSGLDNEQFF.

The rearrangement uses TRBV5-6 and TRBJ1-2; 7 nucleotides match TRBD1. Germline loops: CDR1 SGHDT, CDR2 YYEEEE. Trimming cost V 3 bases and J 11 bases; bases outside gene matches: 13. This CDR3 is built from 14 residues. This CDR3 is CASSSTGSRGRYTF. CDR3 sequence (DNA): TGTGCCAGCAGCTCGACAGGGTCCCGAGGACGGTACACCTTC.

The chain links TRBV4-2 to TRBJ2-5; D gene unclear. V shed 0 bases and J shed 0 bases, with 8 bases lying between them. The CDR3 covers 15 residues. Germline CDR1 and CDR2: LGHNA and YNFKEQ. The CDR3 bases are TGTGCCAGCAGCCAAGAACCGAGAAACCAAGAGACCCAGTACTTC. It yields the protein CASSQEPRNQETQYF.

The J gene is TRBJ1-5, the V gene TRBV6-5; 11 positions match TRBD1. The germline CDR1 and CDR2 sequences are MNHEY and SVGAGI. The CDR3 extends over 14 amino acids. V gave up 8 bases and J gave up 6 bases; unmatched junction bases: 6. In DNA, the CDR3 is TGTGCCAGCCAGGACAGGGGGCGCAGTCAGCCCCAGCATTTT. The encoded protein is CASQDRGRSQPQHF.

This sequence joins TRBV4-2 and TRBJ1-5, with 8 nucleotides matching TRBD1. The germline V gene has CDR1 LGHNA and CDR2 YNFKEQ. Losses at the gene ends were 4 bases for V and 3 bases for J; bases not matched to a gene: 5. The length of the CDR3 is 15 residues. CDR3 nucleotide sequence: TGTGCCAGCAGCCCTGGGACAGGTTACAATCAGCCCCAGCATTTT. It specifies CASSPGTGYNQPQHF.

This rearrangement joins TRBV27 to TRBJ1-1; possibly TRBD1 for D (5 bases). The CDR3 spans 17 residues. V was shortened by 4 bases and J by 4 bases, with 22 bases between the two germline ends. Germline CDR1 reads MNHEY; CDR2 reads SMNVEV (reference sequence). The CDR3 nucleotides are TGTGCCAGCAGTTCGCTAAACGGACGGCCTAGGGGCACTGAAGCTTTCTTT. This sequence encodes CASSSLNGRPRGTEAFF.

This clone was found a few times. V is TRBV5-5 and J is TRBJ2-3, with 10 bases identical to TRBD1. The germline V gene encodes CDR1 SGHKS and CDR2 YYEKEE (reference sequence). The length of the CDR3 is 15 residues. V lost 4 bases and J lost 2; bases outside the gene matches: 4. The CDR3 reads CASSRRQGATDTQYF. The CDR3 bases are TGTGCCAGCAGCCGTCGACAGGGGGCCACAGATACGCAGTATTTT.

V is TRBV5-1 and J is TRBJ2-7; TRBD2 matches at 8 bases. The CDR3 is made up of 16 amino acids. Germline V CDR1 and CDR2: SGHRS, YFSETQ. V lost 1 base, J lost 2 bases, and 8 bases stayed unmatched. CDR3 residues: CASSLTSGPKPYEQYF. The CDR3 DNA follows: TGCGCCAGCAGCTTGACTAGCGGACCAAAACCCTACGAGCAGTACTTC.

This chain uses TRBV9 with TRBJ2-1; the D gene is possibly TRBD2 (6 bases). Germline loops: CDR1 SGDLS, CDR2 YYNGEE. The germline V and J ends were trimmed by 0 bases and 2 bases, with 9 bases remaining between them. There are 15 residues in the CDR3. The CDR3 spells CASSVGLAPYNEQFF. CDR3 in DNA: TGTGCCAGCAGCGTAGGGCTAGCGCCCTACAATGAGCAGTTCTTC.

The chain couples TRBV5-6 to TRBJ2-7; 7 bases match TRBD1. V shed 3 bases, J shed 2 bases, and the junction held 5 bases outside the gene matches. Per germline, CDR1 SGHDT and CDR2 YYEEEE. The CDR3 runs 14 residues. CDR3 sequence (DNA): TGTGCCAGCAGCTCGGGACAGAGTACCTACGAGCAGTACTTC. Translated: CASSSGQSTYEQYF.

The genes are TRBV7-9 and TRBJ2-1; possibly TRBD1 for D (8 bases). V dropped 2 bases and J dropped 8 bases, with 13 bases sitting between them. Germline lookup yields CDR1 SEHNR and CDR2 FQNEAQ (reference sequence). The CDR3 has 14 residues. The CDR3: CASSLSTGGDEQFF. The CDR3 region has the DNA TGTGCCAGCAGCTTATCCACAGGGGGGGATGAGCAGTTCTTC.

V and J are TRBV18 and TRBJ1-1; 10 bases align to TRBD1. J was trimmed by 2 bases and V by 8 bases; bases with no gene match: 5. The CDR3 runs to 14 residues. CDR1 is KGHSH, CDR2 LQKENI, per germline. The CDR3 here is CASPRDRGNTEAFF. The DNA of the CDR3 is TGTGCCAGCCCCCGGGACAGGGGCAACACTGAAGCTTTCTTT.

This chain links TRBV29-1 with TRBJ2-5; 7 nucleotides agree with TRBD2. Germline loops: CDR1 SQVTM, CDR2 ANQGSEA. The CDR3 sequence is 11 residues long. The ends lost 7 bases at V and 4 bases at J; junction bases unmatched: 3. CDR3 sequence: CSGGRGETQYF. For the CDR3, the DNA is TGCAGCGGGGGGAGGGGAGAGACCCAGTACTTC.

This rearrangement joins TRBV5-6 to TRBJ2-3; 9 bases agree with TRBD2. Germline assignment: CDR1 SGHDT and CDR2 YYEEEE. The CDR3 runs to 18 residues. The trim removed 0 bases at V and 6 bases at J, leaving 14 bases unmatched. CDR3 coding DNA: TGTGCCAGCAGCTTGGACGGGGGCTTAGCGGGGGAGGCGGATACGCAGTATTTT. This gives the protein CASSLDGGLAGEADTQYF.

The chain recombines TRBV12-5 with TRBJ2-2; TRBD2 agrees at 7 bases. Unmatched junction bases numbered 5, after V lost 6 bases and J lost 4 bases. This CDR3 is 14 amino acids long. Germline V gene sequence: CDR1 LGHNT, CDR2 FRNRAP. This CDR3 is CASGRGGGTGELFF. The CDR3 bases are TGTGCTAGTGGGCGCGGGGGAGGCACCGGGGAGCTGTTTTTT.

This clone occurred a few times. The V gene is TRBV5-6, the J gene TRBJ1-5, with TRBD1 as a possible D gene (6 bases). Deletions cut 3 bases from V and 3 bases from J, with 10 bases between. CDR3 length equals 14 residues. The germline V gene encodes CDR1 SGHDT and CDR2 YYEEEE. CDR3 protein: CASSYGGTNQPQHF. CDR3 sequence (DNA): TGTGCCAGCAGCTATGGGGGCACCAATCAGCCCCAGCATTTT.

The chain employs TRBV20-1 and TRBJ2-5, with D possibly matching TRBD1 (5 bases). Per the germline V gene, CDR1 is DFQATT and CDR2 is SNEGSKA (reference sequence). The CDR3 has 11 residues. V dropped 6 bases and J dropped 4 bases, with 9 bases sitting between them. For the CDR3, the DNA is TGCAGTGCCAGCCAGGGAGAGACCCAGTACTTC. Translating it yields CSASQGETQYF.